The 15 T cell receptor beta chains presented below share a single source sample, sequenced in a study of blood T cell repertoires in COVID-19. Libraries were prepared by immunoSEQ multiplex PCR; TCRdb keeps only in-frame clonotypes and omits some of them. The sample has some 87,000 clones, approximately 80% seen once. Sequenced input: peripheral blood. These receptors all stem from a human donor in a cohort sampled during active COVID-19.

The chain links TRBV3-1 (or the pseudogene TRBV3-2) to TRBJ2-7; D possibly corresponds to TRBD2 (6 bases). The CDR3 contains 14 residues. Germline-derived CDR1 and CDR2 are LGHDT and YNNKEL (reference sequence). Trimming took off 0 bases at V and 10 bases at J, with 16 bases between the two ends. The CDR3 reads CASSQDNGLPQQYF. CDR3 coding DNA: TGTGCCAGCAGCCAAGACAACGGACTACCCCAACAGTACTTC.

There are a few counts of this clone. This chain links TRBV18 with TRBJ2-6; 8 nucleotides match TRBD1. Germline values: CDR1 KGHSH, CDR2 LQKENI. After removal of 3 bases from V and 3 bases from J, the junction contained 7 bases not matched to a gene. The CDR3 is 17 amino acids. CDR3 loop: CASSPLDRGLGANVLTF. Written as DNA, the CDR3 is TGTGCCAGCTCACCGCTCGACAGGGGCCTTGGGGCCAACGTCCTGACTTTC. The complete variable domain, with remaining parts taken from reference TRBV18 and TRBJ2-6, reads NAGVMQNPRHLVRRRGQEARLRCSPMKGHSHVYWYRQLPEEGLKFMVYLQKENIIDESGMPKERFSAEFPKEGPSILRIQQVVRGDSAAYFCASSPLDRGLGANVLTFGAGSRLTVL.

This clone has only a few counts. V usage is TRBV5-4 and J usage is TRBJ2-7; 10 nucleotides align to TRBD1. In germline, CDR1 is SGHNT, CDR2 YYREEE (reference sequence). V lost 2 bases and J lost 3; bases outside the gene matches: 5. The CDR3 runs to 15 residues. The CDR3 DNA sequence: TGTGCCAGCAGCTTTGCGGGACAGGGGATCTACGAGCAGTACTTC. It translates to CASSFAGQGIYEQYF.

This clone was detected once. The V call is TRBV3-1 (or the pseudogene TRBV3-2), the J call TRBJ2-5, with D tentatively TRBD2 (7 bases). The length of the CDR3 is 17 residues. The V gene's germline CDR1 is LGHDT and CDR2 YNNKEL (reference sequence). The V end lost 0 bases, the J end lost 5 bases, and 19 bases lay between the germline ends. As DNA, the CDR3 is TGTGCCAGCAGCCAAGATGGCAACCGGGGGGCCTGGGAGACCCAGTACTTC. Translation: CASSQDGNRGAWETQYF.

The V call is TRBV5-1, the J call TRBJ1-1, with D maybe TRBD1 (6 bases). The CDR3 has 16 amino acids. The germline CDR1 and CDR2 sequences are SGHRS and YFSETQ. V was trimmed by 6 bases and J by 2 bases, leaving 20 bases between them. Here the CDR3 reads CASTQQGALSNTEAFF. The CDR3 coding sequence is TGCGCCAGCACCCAACAGGGAGCCCTTTCCAACACTGAAGCTTTCTTT.

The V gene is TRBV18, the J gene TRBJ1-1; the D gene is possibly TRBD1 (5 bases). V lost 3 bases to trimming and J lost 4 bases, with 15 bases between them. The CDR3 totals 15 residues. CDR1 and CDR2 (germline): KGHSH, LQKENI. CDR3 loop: CASSPEQASGTEAFF. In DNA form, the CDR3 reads TGTGCCAGCTCACCGGAACAGGCCTCTGGCACTGAAGCTTTCTTT.

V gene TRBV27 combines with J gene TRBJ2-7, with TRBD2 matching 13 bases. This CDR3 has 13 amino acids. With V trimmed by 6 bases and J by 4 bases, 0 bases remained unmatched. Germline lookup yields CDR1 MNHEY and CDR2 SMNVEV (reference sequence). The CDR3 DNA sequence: TGTGCCAGCAGGACTAGCGGGGGGTACGAGCAGTACTTC. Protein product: CASRTSGGYEQYF.

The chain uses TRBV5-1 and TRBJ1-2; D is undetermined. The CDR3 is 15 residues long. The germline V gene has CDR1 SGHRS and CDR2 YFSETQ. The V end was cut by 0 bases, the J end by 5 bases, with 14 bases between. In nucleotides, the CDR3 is TGCGCCAGCAGCTTGGCTGCCGGTCGGGGTTATGGCTACACCTTC. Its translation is CASSLAAGRGYGYTF.

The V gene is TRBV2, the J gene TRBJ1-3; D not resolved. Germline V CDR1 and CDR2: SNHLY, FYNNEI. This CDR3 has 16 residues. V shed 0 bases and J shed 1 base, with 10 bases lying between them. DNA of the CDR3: TGTGCCAGCAGTGAAGCCGGCAGGTCTTCTGGAAACACCATATATTTT. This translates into CASSEAGRSSGNTIYF.

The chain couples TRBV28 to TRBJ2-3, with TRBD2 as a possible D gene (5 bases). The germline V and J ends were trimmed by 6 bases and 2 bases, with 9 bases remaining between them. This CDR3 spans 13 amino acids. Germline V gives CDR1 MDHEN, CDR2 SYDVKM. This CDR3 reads CASRPDYTDTQYF. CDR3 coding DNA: TGTGCCAGCAGGCCCGACTACACAGATACGCAGTATTTT.

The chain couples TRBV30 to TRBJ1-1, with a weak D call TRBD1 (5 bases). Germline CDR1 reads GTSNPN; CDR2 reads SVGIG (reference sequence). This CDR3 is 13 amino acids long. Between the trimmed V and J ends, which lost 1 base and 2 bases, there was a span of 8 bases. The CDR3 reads CAWSAGTNTEAFF. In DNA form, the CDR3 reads TGTGCCTGGAGTGCGGGGACTAACACTGAAGCTTTCTTT.

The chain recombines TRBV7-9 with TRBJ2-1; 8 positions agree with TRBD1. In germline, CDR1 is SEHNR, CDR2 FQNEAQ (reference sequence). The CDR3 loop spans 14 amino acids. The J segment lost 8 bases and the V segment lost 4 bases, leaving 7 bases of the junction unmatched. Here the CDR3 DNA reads TGTGCCAGCAGCTCGGACAGGGAATTGTATGAGCAGTTCTTC. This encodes CASSSDRELYEQFF.

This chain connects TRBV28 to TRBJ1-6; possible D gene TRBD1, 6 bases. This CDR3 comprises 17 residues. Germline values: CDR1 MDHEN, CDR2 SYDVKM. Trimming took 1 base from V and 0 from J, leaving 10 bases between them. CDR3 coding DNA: TGTGCCAGCAGTTTATCCTCAGGGGTCTCCTATAATTCACCCCTCCACTTT. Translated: CASSLSSGVSYNSPLHF. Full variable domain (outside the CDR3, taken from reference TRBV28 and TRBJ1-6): DVKVTQSSRYLVKRTGEKVFLECVQDMDHENMFWYRQDPGLGLRLIYFSYDVKMKEKGDIPEGYSVSREKKERFSLILESASTNQTSMYLCASSLSSGVSYNSPLHFGNGTRLTVT.

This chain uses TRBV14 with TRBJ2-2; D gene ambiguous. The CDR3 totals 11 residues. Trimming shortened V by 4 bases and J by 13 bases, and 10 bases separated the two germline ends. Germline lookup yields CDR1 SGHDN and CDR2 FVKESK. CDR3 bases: TGTGCCAGCAGCCTTGCCGGGTCGCTGTTTTTT. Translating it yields CASSLAGSLFF.

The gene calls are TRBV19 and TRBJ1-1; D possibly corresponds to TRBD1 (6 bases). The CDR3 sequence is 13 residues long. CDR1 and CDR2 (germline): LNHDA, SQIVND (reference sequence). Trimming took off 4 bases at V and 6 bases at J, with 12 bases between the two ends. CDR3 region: CASSNLGAPEAFF. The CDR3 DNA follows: TGTGCCAGTAGTAATCTGGGGGCCCCTGAAGCTTTCTTT.